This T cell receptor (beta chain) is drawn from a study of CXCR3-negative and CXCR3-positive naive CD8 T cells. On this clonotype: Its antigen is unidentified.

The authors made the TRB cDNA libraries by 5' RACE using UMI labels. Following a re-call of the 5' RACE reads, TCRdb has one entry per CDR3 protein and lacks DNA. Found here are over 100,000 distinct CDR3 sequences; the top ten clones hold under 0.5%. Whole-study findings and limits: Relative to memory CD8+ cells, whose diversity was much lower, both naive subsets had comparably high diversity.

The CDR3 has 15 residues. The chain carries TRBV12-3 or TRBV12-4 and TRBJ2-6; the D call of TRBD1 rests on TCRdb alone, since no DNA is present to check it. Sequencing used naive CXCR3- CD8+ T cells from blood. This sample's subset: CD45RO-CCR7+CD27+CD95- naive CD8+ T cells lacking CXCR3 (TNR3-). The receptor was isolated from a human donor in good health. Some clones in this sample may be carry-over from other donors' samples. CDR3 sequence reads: CASSPGGHGANVLTF.